The rows below give T cell receptor beta chains drawn from one sample of a study of T-cell reconstitution after alpha-beta-depleted transplantation in children. TCRdb passed the PCR reads through MiXCR, listing each CDR3 protein once. The table records about 440,000 distinct CDR3 sequences, over 40% of them present only once. Source: PBMCs, taken before TCRalphabeta/CD19-depleted stem cell transplant. These receptors all stem from a girl aged 2-10 years with aplastic anemia, due to receive a stem cell transplant. Each CDR3 is given with its conserved first and last residue. The D gene is left open where the match is weak. Not all rows give a size; the values are once, few, many and, for expanded clones, a class.

>.|TRBJ1-5|.|TRBV20-1
CSARGLRNQPQHF
TGCAGTGCTAGAGGGTTGAGGAATCAGCCCCAGCATTTT
>.|TRBJ2-1|many|TRBV7-2
CASSITRARYNEQFF
TGTGCCAGCAGCATTACGCGAGCCCGCTACAATGAGCAGTTCTTC
>.|TRBJ2-5|.|TRBV20-1
CSARDGSGGQETQYF
TGCAGTGCTAGAGATGGGAGTGGGGGCCAAGAGACCCAGTACTTC
>TRBD1|TRBJ1-1|many|TRBV4-3
CASSQHPGQGFEAFF
TGCGCCAGCAGCCAGCACCCGGGACAGGGGTTTGAAGCTTTCTTT
>TRBD2|TRBJ2-1|.|TRBV7-9
CASSSLSGSHNEQFF
TGTGCCAGCAGCTCTCTCAGCGGGAGCCACAATGAGCAGTTCTTC
>TRBD1|TRBJ2-1|few|TRBV6-2/TRBV6-3
CASSPVAGTGSYNEQFF
TGTGCCAGCAGTCCCGTCGCCGGGACAGGGTCCTACAATGAGCAGTTCTTC
>.|TRBJ1-4|.|TRBV7-6
CASSLEADNEKLFF
TGTGCCAGCAGCTTAGAGGCAGATAATGAAAAACTGTTTTTT
>TRBD2|TRBJ2-5|.|TRBV18
CASSPPTLVREGKETQYF
TGTGCCAGCTCACCACCGACCCTAGTGCGGGAGGGAAAAGAGACCCAGTACTTC
>.|TRBJ2-3|.|TRBV7-3
CASSLTTRVGFSTDTQYF
TGTGCCAGCAGCTTGACTACGAGGGTGGGGTTTAGCACAGATACGCAGTATTTT
>.|TRBJ2-1|once|TRBV5-5
CASSLGLDGQFF
TGTGCCAGCAGCTTAGGACTGGATGGTCAGTTCTTC
>TRBD2|TRBJ2-1|many|TRBV5-1
CASSLGLAGGVEQFF
TGCGCCAGCAGCTTGGGACTAGCGGGCGGGGTTGAGCAGTTCTTC
>.|TRBJ1-2|.|TRBV7-2
CASSLGKGYGYTF
TGTGCCAGCAGCTTAGGAAAGGGCTATGGCTACACCTTC
>TRBD1|TRBJ2-2|.|TRBV27
CASSPWTGGDTGELFF
TGTGCCAGCAGTCCTTGGACAGGGGGCGACACCGGGGAGCTGTTTTTT
>.|TRBJ1-1|many|TRBV12-3/TRBV12-4
CASSLQLREAFF
TGTGCCAGCAGTCTTCAGTTGCGTGAAGCTTTCTTT
>.|TRBJ2-1|many|TRBV11-2
CASSLVGGPYGEQFF
TGTGCCAGCAGCTTAGTCGGGGGTCCCTACGGTGAGCAGTTCTTC
>.|TRBJ2-1|.|TRBV6-6
CAIGDRYYNEQFF
TGTGCCATTGGCGACAGGTACTACAATGAGCAGTTCTTC
>.|TRBJ1-6|many|TRBV12-3/TRBV12-4
CASSLNDRYSPLHF
TGTGCCAGCAGTTTAAACGATCGATATTCACCCCTCCACTTT